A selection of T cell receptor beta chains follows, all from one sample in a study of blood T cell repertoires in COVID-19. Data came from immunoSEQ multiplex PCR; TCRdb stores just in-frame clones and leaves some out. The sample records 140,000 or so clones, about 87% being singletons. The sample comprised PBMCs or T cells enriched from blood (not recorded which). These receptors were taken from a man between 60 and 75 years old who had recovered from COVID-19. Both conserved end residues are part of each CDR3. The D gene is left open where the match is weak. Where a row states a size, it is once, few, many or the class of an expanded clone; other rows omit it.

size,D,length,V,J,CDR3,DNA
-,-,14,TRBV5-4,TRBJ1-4,CASSPGTQGEKLFF,TGTGCCAGCAGCCCGGGGACACAGGGAGAAAAACTGTTTTTT
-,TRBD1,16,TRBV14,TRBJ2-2,CASSPRTGPGSGELFF,TGTGCCAGCAGCCCCCGGACAGGGCCCGGGAGCGGGGAGCTGTTTTTT
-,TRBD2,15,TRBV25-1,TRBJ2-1,CASSEFSGGAAEQFF,TGTGCCAGCAGTGAATTCAGCGGGGGGGCGGCTGAGCAGTTCTTC
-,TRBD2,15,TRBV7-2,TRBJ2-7,CASSPTSGLSYEQYF,TGTGCCAGCAGCCCGACTAGCGGACTTTCCTACGAGCAGTACTTC
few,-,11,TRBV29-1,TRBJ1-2,CSVLQGDGYTF,TGCAGCGTTCTACAGGGAGATGGCTACACCTTC
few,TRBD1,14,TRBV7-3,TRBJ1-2,CASSLTGEQGGYTF,TGTGCCAGCAGCCTGACAGGGGAACAAGGTGGCTACACCTTC
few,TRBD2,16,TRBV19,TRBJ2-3,CASSTGTSGGIDTQYF,TGTGCCAGTAGTACAGGGACTAGCGGGGGCATAGATACGCAGTATTTT
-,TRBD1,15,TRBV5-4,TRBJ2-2,CASSLSTGVAGELFF,TGTGCCAGCAGCTTGTCGACAGGGGTAGCCGGGGAGCTGTTTTTT
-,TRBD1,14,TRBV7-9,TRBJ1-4,CASSLGQGNEKLFF,TGTGCCAGCAGCTTAGGACAGGGAAATGAAAAACTGTTTTTT
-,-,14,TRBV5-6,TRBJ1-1,CASQRQRDFPEAFF,TGTGCCAGCCAACGGCAACGGGACTTTCCTGAAGCTTTCTTT
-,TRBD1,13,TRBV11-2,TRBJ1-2,CASSFPGQDGYTF,TGTGCCAGCAGCTTTCCAGGACAGGATGGCTACACCTTC
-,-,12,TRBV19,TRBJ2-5,CASSSRGETQYF,TGTGCCAGTAGTTCCAGGGGTGAGACCCAGTACTTC
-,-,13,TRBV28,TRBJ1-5,CAIQGYGDQPQHF,TGTGCCATTCAGGGGTATGGGGATCAGCCCCAGCATTTT
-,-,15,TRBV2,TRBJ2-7,CASSETFGREDEQYF,TGTGCCAGCAGTGAAACGTTTGGCAGGGAGGACGAGCAGTACTTC
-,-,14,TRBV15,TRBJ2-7,CATSRVISAYEQYF,TGTGCCACCAGCAGAGTGATCTCAGCCTACGAGCAGTACTTC
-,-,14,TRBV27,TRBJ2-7,CASSPEIRSYEQYF,TGTGCCAGCAGTCCAGAAATCCGCTCCTACGAGCAGTACTTC
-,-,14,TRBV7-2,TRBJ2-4,CASSFPALVNIQYF,TGTGCCAGCAGCTTTCCAGCGCTCGTCAACATTCAGTACTTC
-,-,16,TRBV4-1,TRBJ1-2,CASSPTPDRTNYGYTF,TGCGCCAGCAGCCCAACCCCTGACAGAACTAACTATGGCTACACCTTC
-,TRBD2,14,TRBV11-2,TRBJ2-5,CASSRSGRGETQYF,TGTGCCAGCAGCAGATCAGGGAGGGGAGAGACCCAGTACTTC
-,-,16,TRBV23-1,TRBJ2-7,CASSQSGGQTFYEQYF,TGCGCCAGCAGTCAATCGGGGGGACAGACATTCTACGAGCAGTACTTC
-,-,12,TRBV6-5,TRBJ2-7,CASSLSGNEQYF,TGTGCCAGCAGTTTGTCAGGCAACGAGCAGTACTTC
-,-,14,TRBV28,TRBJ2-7,CASSLASHSYEQYF,TGTGCCAGCAGTTTAGCTAGCCACTCCTACGAGCAGTACTTC
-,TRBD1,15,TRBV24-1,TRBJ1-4,CATSDPRTGAEKLFF,TGTGCCACCAGTGACCCTCGGACAGGGGCTGAAAAACTGTTTTTT
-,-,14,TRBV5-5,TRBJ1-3,CASSLDSSGNTIYF,TGTGCCAGCAGCTTGGACTCCTCTGGAAACACCATATATTTT
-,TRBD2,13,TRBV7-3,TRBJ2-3,CASSPDPSGIGYF,TGTGCCAGCAGCCCCGACCCTAGCGGGATAGGGTATTTT
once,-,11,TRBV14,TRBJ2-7,CASSKTVEQYF,TGTGCCAGCAGCAAGACAGTCGAGCAGTACTTC
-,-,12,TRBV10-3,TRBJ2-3,CAISVRQDTQYF,TGTGCCATCAGTGTACGACAAGATACGCAGTATTTT
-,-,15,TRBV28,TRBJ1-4,CASTFGGGINEKLFF,TGTGCCAGTACCTTCGGGGGGGGTATAAATGAAAAACTGTTTTTT
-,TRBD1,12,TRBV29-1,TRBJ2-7,CSVGDRVGEQYF,TGCAGCGTTGGAGACAGGGTAGGGGAGCAGTACTTC
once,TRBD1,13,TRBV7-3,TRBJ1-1,CASSFTGATEAFF,TGTGCCAGCAGCTTTACAGGGGCCACTGAAGCTTTCTTT
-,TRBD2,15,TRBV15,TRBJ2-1,CATSSGTNSYNEQFF,TGTGCCACCAGCAGCGGGACTAACTCCTACAATGAGCAGTTCTTC
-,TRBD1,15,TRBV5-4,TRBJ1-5,CASSLETGGNQPQHF,TGTGCCAGCAGCTTGGAGACAGGGGGCAATCAGCCCCAGCATTTT
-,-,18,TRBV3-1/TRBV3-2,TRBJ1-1,CASSLTWEVGGVDTEAFF,TGTGCCAGCAGCCTAACATGGGAAGTGGGAGGGGTCGACACTGAAGCTTTCTTT
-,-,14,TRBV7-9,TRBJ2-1,CASSLRGSYNEQFF,TGTGCCAGCAGCTTAAGGGGATCTTACAATGAGCAGTTCTTC
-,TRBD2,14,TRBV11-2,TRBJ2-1,CASSFGGGYNEQFF,TGTGCCAGCAGCTTCGGGGGGGGCTACAATGAGCAGTTCTTC
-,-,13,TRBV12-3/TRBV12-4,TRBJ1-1,CASSSGVSVEAFF,TGTGCCAGCAGTTCCGGGGTTTCAGTAGAAGCTTTCTTT
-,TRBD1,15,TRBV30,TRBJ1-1,CAWSVGGRGDTEAFF,TGTGCCTGGAGTGTAGGTGGCAGGGGGGACACTGAAGCTTTCTTT
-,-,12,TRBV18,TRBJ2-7,CASSPNIYEQYF,TGTGCCAGCTCACCTAATATATACGAGCAGTACTTC
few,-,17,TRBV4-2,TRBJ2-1,CASSQVPEWERENEQFF,TGTGCCAGCAGCCAAGTTCCCGAGTGGGAGAGGGAGAATGAGCAGTTCTTC
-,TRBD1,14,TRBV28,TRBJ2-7,CASSFSNRGYEQYF,TGTGCCAGCAGTTTTTCGAACAGGGGATACGAGCAGTACTTC
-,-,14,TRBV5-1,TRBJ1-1,CASSRERMNTEAFF,TGCGCCAGCAGCAGAGAGCGTATGAACACTGAAGCTTTCTTT
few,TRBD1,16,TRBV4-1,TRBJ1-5,CASSQDQTGGNQPQHF,TGCGCCAGCAGCCAAGATCAGACAGGGGGCAATCAGCCCCAGCATTTT
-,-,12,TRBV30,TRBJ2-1,CASRSSYNEQFF,TGTGCCAGCCGAAGCTCCTACAATGAGCAGTTCTTC
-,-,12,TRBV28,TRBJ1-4,CASSLTQGTMVF,TGTGCCAGCAGTTTAACACAGGGTACGATGGTTTTT
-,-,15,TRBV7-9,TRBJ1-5,CASSLESGSYQPQHF,TGTGCCAGCAGCTTAGAATCGGGGTCGTATCAGCCCCAGCATTTT
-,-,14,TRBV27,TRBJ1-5,CASSAGRERQPQHF,TGTGCCAGCAGTGCTGGACGGGAGCGTCAGCCCCAGCATTTT
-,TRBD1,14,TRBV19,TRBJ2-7,CASSMTGDTYEQYF,TGTGCCAGTAGTATGACAGGGGATACCTACGAGCAGTACTTC